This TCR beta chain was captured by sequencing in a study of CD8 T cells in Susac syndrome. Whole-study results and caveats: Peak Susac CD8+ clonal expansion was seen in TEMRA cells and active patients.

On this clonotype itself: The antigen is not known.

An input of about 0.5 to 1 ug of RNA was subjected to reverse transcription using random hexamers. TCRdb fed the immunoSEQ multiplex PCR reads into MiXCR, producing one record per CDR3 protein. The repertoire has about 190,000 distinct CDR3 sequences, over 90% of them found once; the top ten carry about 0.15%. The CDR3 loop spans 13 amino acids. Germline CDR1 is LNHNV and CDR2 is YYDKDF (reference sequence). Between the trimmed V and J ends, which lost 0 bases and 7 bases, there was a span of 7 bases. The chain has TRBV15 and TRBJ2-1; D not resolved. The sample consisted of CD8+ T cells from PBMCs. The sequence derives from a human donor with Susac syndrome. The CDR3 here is CATSRETLNEQFF. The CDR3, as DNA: TGTGCCACCAGCAGAGAGACTCTTAATGAGCAGTTCTTC. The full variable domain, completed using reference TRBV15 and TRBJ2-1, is DAMVIQNPRYQVTQFGKPVTLSCSQTLNHNVMYWYQQKSSQAPKLLFHYYDKDFNNEADTPDNFQSRRPNTSFCFLDIRSPGLGDTAMYLCATSRETLNEQFFGPGTRLTVL.